The 5 T cell receptor beta chains listed next were all sequenced from one sample in a study of CD8+ T cells in alopecia areata (dated by TCRdb to the late 2010s). Libraries were prepared through the immunoSEQ multiplex PCR assay. RNA was extracted from all samples and reverse transcribed into cDNA as template for TCR sequencing. Held by TCRdb, this immuneACCESS table contains in-frame sequences only and omits some clones. Under half of the omission traces to an unresolved V gene where checked; the cause of the rest is unknown. The sample profile shows 100,000 to 150,000 clones; roughly 61% of them were found once. The ten most abundant clones make up about 4.9% of the sample. The time point label, read with the paper, signifies: baseline before oral tofacitinib. The specimen comprised CD4+ T cells sorted from blood, sampled at week 0. These receptors all stem from a human donor with alopecia areata.

This clone was detected a few times. This chain links TRBV19 with TRBJ2-6; 8 bases are a match to TRBD1. Germline V lookup: CDR1 LNHDA, CDR2 SQIVND (reference sequence). This CDR3 has 15 amino acids. V shed 4 bases and J 4 bases; nucleotides not matched to a gene: 3. The DNA for the CDR3 is TGTGCCAGTAGTACGGGACAGGCCGGGGCCAACGTCCTGACTTTC. Amino acid sequence: CASSTGQAGANVLTF.

This clone was detected only a few times. V usage is TRBV4-3 and J usage is TRBJ1-6, with D hard to call. From germline, CDR1 is LGHNA and CDR2 YSLEER. The CDR3 loop spans 16 amino acids. V was trimmed by 0 bases and J by 6 bases, leaving 12 bases between them. For the CDR3, the DNA is TGCGCCAGCAGCCAAGACTCCCAGGTGGCTAATTCACCCCTCCACTTT. Amino acid sequence: CASSQDSQVANSPLHF.

The J gene is TRBJ1-1, the V gene TRBV7-8; D is undetermined. This CDR3 spans 13 amino acids. V was cut by 1 base and J by 1 base, with 4 bases left in between. Germline V lookup: CDR1 SGHVS, CDR2 FQNEAQ. CDR3 in amino acids: CASSLGKNTEAFF. In DNA form, the CDR3 reads TGTGCCAGCAGCTTAGGCAAGAACACTGAAGCTTTCTTT.

This clone was seen a handful of times. The chain couples TRBV5-6 to TRBJ2-7; maybe TRBD1 (6 bases). The germline V gene has CDR1 SGHDT and CDR2 YYEEEE. V shed 4 bases and J shed 3 bases, with 14 bases lying between them. The CDR3 is 14 residues long. CDR3 amino acids: CASSPAGVFYEQYF. The CDR3 nucleotides are TGTGCCAGCAGCCCCGCAGGGGTATTCTACGAGCAGTACTTC.

The rearrangement uses TRBV20-1 and TRBJ2-1, with a tentative D call TRBD1 (5 bases). The CDR3 sequence is 11 residues long. Germline V gene data show CDR1 as DFQATT and CDR2 as SNEGSKA (reference sequence). Deletions cut 7 bases from V and 9 bases from J, with 13 bases between. The CDR3 spells CSVKGIGEQFF. The CDR3 bases are TGCAGTGTGAAGGGGATAGGTGAGCAGTTCTTC.